The TCR beta chain described here comes from a study of control samples from healthy donors and cancer patients. The protocol was immunoSEQ multiplex PCR, while the TCRdb copy is restricted to in-frame clones and leaves out a portion. The table lists approximately 100,000 clones, 80% to 90% of them singletons, with 7.8% in the top ten. Germline V gene sequence: CDR1 MNHEY, CDR2 SVGAGI. V shed 6 bases and J shed 7 bases, with 14 bases lying between them. The length of the CDR3 is 13 residues. J is TRBJ2-3 and V is TRBV6-5, with a tentative D call TRBD2 (7 bases). This TCR was recovered from a man in his thirties or forties in good health. Sequencing used blood. The CDR3 is CASRPGGAYTQYF. The CDR3 coding sequence is TGTGCCAGCAGGCCGGGGGGCGCCTATACGCAGTATTTT.